A single sample is the source of the 25 T cell receptor beta chains below, sequenced in a study of blood T cell repertoires in COVID-19. The method was immunoSEQ multiplex PCR; TCRdb's version includes in-frame clones alone and lacks a portion of them. The table has around 120,000 clones, 85% to 90% seen once. The specimen was peripheral blood. The receptors derive from a woman older than 75 with acute or convalescent COVID-19.

The genes are TRBV27 and TRBJ1-2; 8 bases map to TRBD1. Losses at the gene ends were 6 bases for V and 3 bases for J; bases not matched to a gene: 6. The CDR3 runs to 14 residues. Germline V gene lookup returns CDR1 MNHEY and CDR2 SMNVEV (reference sequence). The CDR3 protein is CASSRKGQDYGYTF. In nucleotides, the CDR3 is TGTGCCAGCAGCCGGAAGGGACAGGACTATGGCTACACCTTC.

J is TRBJ2-7 and V is TRBV19; the match to TRBD1 covers 9 bases. The J segment lost 5 bases and the V segment lost 7 bases, leaving 9 bases of the junction unmatched. The CDR3 contains 14 residues. CDR1 is LNHDA, CDR2 SQIVND, per germline (reference sequence). CDR3 coding DNA: TGTGCCAGTACCCAACCGGGACAGGGAAACGAGCAGTACTTC. It yields the protein CASTQPGQGNEQYF.

V and J are TRBV18 and TRBJ2-1; D may be TRBD1 (8 bases). V was shortened by 4 bases and J by 9 bases, with 19 bases between the two germline ends. Germline CDR1 is KGHSH and CDR2 is LQKENI. CDR3 length: 15 amino acids. The CDR3 spells CASSQEAGGGSEQFF. CDR3 in DNA: TGTGCCAGCTCACAAGAGGCAGGGGGCGGGAGTGAGCAGTTCTTC.

The rearrangement joins TRBV3-1 (or the pseudogene TRBV3-2) to TRBJ2-4; 8 bases are shared with TRBD1. V shed 3 bases and J 3 bases; nucleotides not matched to a gene: 4. The CDR3 has 15 amino acids. The germline V gene encodes CDR1 LGHDT and CDR2 YNNKEL (reference sequence). CDR3 protein: CASSQPTGGKNIQYF. The DNA of the CDR3 is TGTGCCAGCAGCCAGCCAACAGGGGGCAAAAACATTCAGTACTTC.

V usage is TRBV2 and J usage is TRBJ1-6; perhaps TRBD1 as D (5 bases). CDR1 SNHLY and CDR2 FYNNEI come from the germline V gene. The CDR3 runs 15 residues. V was pared by 1 base and J by 10 bases, with 14 bases between. The CDR3: CASSEEQGGGSPLHF. In DNA, the CDR3 is TGTGCCAGCAGTGAAGAGCAGGGCGGAGGGTCACCCCTCCACTTT.

The J gene is TRBJ1-1, the V gene TRBV10-1; D ambiguous. V lost 7 bases and J 0 bases, leaving 9 bases between the germline ends. The CDR3 loop spans 13 amino acids. The V gene's germline CDR1 is WNHNN and CDR2 SYGVQD (reference sequence). The CDR3 is CASTIGMNTEAFF. The CDR3 DNA reads as TGCGCCAGCACCATCGGGATGAACACTGAAGCTTTCTTT.

V usage is TRBV5-1 and J usage is TRBJ2-3; weak D call: TRBD1 (6 bases). The CDR3 sequence is 16 residues long. Germline CDR1 reads SGHRS; CDR2 reads YFSETQ. V dropped 0 bases and J dropped 1 base, with 12 bases sitting between them. The CDR3 is CASSLGAGAGTDTQYF. DNA of the CDR3: TGCGCCAGCAGCTTGGGTGCAGGGGCGGGCACAGATACGCAGTATTTT. Based on the CDR3 plus reference TRBV5-1 and TRBJ2-3, the full variable domain is KAGVTQTPRYLIKTRGQQVTLSCSPISGHRSVSWYQQTPGQGLQFLFEYFSETQRNKGNFPGRFSGRQFSNSRSEMNVSTLELGDSALYLCASSLGAGAGTDTQYFGPGTRLTVL.

This chain links TRBV18 with TRBJ2-5; D unresolved. V gave up 2 bases and J gave up 5 bases, with 9 bases separating them. Germline CDR1 is KGHSH and CDR2 is LQKENI. This CDR3 has 13 amino acids. CDR3 protein: CASSPWAQETQYF. The CDR3 region has the DNA TGTGCCAGCTCACCATGGGCTCAGGAGACCCAGTACTTC.

This chain joins TRBV10-3 and TRBJ1-1, with D possibly being TRBD1 (5 bases). Per germline, CDR1 ENHRY and CDR2 SYGVKD. V was pared by 2 bases and J by 4 bases, with 11 bases between. The CDR3 runs 14 residues. This chain's CDR3 is CAISEAGVFTEAFF. The CDR3 coding sequence is TGTGCCATCAGTGAGGCGGGGGTTTTCACTGAAGCTTTCTTT.

The chain couples TRBV5-5 to TRBJ2-3; D is unresolved. The CDR3 has 13 residues. Germline loops: CDR1 SGHKS, CDR2 YYEKEE (reference sequence). V was shortened by 2 bases and J by 6 bases, with 10 bases between the two germline ends. In DNA, the CDR3 is TGTGCCAGCAGCTTCTCCCAGGCGGATACGCAGTATTTT. As protein: CASSFSQADTQYF.

This clone was counted between two and nine times. The rearrangement joins TRBV15 to TRBJ2-2; 7 bases match TRBD2. Germline V CDR1 and CDR2: LNHNV, YYDKDF (reference sequence). Germline trimming cut 5 bases from V and 5 bases from J; bases unmatched to any gene: 8. CDR3 length: 15 amino acids. CDR3 sequence reads: CATSPRVGGTGELFF. The CDR3 DNA is TGTGCCACCAGCCCTAGAGTGGGAGGGACCGGGGAGCTGTTTTTT.

V gene TRBV30 combines with J gene TRBJ2-3; weak D call: TRBD2 (6 bases). Germline CDR1 and CDR2: GTSNPN and SVGIG (reference sequence). Trimming took off 0 bases at V and 0 bases at J, with 16 bases between the two ends. The CDR3 totals 17 residues. CDR3 sequence (DNA): TGTGCCTGGAGTGTAACCCGGGACTCCCATAGCACAGATACGCAGTATTTT. This codes for CAWSVTRDSHSTDTQYF.

CDR3 sequence (DNA): TGTGCCAGCAGCTTAGCCACTAGCGGCCAACGCACAGATACGCAGTATTTT. It specifies CASSLATSGQRTDTQYF. The chain links TRBV7-2 to TRBJ2-3, with 8 bases identical to TRBD2. Germline CDR1 SGHTA, CDR2 FQGNSA. CDR3 size: 17 residues. V was clipped by 0 bases and J by 1 base; unmatched bases: 6.

The chain joins TRBV30 to TRBJ2-2; D perhaps matches TRBD1 (5 bases). This CDR3 region has 16 residues. CDR1 and CDR2 (germline): GTSNPN, SVGIG (reference sequence). The germline V and J ends were trimmed by 5 bases and 2 bases, with 18 bases remaining between them. DNA of the CDR3: TGTGCCTGGGTGGAGACAGCTATTCTAAACACCGGGGAGCTGTTTTTT. Translating it yields CAWVETAILNTGELFF.

This chain links TRBV5-1 with TRBJ2-2, with D perhaps TRBD1 (6 bases). This CDR3 contains 15 residues. The germline CDR1 and CDR2 sequences are SGHRS and YFSETQ. The ends were cut back, 2 bases at V and 3 bases at J, with 11 bases in the middle. In DNA form, the CDR3 reads TGCGCCAGCAGCTTCGTGGGGGCGGACACCGGGGAGCTGTTTTTT. Amino acid sequence: CASSFVGADTGELFF.

This chain connects TRBV27 to TRBJ2-7; 8 positions agree with TRBD1. The CDR3 totals 13 residues. Germline CDR1 and CDR2: MNHEY and SMNVEV (reference sequence). After removal of 3 bases from V and 6 bases from J, the junction contained 4 bases not matched to a gene. CDR3 in DNA: TGTGCCAGCAGTTTTCGCAGGGGGCTCGAGCAGTACTTC. It yields the protein CASSFRRGLEQYF.

The CDR3, as DNA: TGTGCCAGCTCAACGACGGCGGGGAATGAGCAGTTCTTC. This encodes CASSTTAGNEQFF. The rearrangement uses TRBV18 and TRBJ2-1; maybe TRBD2 (6 bases). Germline CDR1 and CDR2: KGHSH and LQKENI. Deletions cut 5 bases from V and 7 bases from J, with 12 bases between. The length of the CDR3 is 13 residues. Full variable domain (missing parts from reference TRBV18 and TRBJ2-1): NAGVMQNPRHLVRRRGQEARLRCSPMKGHSHVYWYRQLPEEGLKFMVYLQKENIIDESGMPKERFSAEFPKEGPSILRIQQVVRGDSAAYFCASSTTAGNEQFFGPGTRLTVL.

J is TRBJ1-4 and V is TRBV27, with unresolved D. The CDR3 length is 13 residues. The ends were cut back, 6 bases at V and 5 bases at J, with 10 bases in the middle. Germline CDR1 and CDR2: MNHEY and SMNVEV (reference sequence). Here the CDR3 reads CASRREQNEKLFF. CDR3 sequence (DNA): TGTGCCAGCAGACGGGAACAGAATGAAAAACTGTTTTTT.

The genes are TRBV5-6 and TRBJ1-2; 9 bases match TRBD1. This CDR3 has 13 amino acids. The V gene end was trimmed by 3 bases and the J gene end by 8 bases; junction bases not matched to a gene: 5. Per germline, CDR1 SGHDT and CDR2 YYEEEE. DNA of the CDR3: TGTGCCAGCAGCTCGGGGACAGGGAGGGGCTACACCTTC. This codes for CASSSGTGRGYTF.

The chain uses TRBV12-3 or TRBV12-4 and TRBJ1-2; 7 bases agree with TRBD1. The ends lost 7 bases at V and 8 bases at J; junction bases unmatched: 10. The CDR3 totals 13 residues. For the CDR3, the DNA is TGTGCCAGCACTCTTAGACAGGGCCGCGGCTACACCTTC. It is translated as CASTLRQGRGYTF.

J is TRBJ1-4 and V is TRBV9; TRBD1 matches at 9 bases. From germline, CDR1 is SGDLS and CDR2 YYNGEE. The CDR3 sequence is 15 residues long. J lost 2 bases, V lost 4 bases, and 3 bases had no gene match. CDR3 sequence reads: CASSFDRGTNEKLFF. As DNA, the CDR3 is TGTGCCAGCAGCTTCGACAGGGGGACTAATGAAAAACTGTTTTTT.

The chain employs TRBV30 and TRBJ2-2, with D possibly TRBD1 on 5 matching bases. The CDR3 sequence is 15 residues long. V was clipped by 0 bases and J by 2 bases, with 10 bases between them. Germline CDR1 GTSNPN, CDR2 SVGIG (reference sequence). The CDR3 DNA reads as TGTGCCTGGAGTGTCGGGCAGGGCAACACCGGGGAGCTGTTTTTT. Its protein product is CAWSVGQGNTGELFF.

The chain couples TRBV5-5 to TRBJ1-2, with D uncertain. V lost 0 bases, J lost 4 bases, and 7 bases lay in between. Looked up from germline, CDR1 is SGHKS and CDR2 is YYEKEE (reference sequence). The CDR3 contains 13 residues. The DNA of the CDR3 is TGTGCCAGCAGCTTGGAGCCAGGCTATGGCTACACCTTC. Its translation is CASSLEPGYGYTF.

The V gene is TRBV28, the J gene TRBJ2-1, with TRBD2 identical over 9 bases. Trimming took 10 bases from V and 9 from J; bases not matched to a gene: 13. The germline gives CDR1 MDHEN, CDR2 SYDVKM. The CDR3 runs 14 residues. CDR3 in amino acids: CATLGGAGGFEQFF. In DNA, the CDR3 is TGTGCCACCCTGGGCGGCGCGGGGGGGTTTGAGCAGTTCTTC.

The rearrangement joins TRBV12-3 or TRBV12-4 to TRBJ1-1; possible D gene TRBD1, 6 bases. The V end was cut by 7 bases, the J end by 8 bases, with 17 bases between. This CDR3 comprises 13 residues. CDR3 sequence (DNA): TGTGCCAGCATTATTCAGGGGAAATGGGAAGCTTTCTTT. Translated, it gives CASIIQGKWEAFF.